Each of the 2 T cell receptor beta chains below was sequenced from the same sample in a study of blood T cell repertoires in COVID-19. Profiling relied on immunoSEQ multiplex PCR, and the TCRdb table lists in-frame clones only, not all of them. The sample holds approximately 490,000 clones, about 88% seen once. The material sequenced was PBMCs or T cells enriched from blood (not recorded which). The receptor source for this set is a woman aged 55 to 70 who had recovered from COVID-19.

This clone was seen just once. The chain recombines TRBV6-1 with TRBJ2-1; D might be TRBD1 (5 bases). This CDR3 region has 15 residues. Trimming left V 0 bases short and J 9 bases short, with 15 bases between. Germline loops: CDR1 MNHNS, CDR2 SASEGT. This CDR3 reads CASSEAGQGPGEQFF. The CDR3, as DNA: TGTGCCAGCAGTGAAGCGGGGCAGGGTCCGGGTGAGCAGTTCTTC.

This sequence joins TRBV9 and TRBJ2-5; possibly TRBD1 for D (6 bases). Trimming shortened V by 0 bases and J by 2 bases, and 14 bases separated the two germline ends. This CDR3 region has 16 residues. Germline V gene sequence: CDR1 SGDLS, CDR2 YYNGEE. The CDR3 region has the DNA TGTGCCAGCAGCGTAGCACTCTCACAGGGTCAAGAGACCCAGTACTTC. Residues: CASSVALSQGQETQYF. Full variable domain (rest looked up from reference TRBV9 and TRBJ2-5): DSGVTQTPKHLITATGQRVTLRCSPRSGDLSVYWYQQSLDQGLQFLIQYYNGEERAKGNILERFSAQQFPDLHSELNLSSLELGDSALYFCASSVALSQGQETQYFGPGTRLLVL.